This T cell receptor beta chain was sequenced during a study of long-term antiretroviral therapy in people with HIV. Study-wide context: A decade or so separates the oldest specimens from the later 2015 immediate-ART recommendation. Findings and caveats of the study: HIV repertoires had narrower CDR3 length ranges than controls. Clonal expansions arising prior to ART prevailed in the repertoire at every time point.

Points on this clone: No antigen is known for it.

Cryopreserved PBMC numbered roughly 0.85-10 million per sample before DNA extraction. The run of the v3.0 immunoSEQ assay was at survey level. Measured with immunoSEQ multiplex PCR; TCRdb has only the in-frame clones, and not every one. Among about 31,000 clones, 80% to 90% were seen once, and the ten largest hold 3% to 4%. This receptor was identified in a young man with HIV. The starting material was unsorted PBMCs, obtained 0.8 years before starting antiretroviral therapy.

This CDR3 is CASRPRGAGEPQHF. CDR3 in DNA: TGTGCCAGTAGGCCTCGGGGGGCCGGGGAGCCCCAGCATTTT. V and J are TRBV19 and TRBJ1-5; a possible D gene is TRBD1 (6 bases). The germline V and J ends were trimmed by 6 bases and 8 bases, with 17 bases remaining between them. This CDR3 contains 14 residues. CDR1 LNHDA and CDR2 SQIVND come from the germline V gene (reference sequence).